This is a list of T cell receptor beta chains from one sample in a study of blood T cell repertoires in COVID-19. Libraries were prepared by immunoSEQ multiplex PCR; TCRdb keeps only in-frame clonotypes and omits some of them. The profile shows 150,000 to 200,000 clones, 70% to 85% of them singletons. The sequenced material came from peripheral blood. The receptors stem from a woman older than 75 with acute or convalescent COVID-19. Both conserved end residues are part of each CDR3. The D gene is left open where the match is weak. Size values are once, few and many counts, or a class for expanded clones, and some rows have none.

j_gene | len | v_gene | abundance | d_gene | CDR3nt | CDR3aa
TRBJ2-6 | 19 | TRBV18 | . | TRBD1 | TGTGCCAGCTCACCCCGACAGGGCCCTAGTGCCTCTGGGGCCAACGTCCTGACTTTC | CASSPRQGPSASGANVLTF
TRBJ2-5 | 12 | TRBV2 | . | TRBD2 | TGTGCCAGCAGGGGGGAGGGAAATACCCAGTACTTC | CASRGEGNTQYF
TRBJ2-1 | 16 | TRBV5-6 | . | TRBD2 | TGTGCCCGCAGCTTGGGGGGAGGGGAATCCTACAATGAGCAGTTCTTC | CARSLGGGESYNEQFF
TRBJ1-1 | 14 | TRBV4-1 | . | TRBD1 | TGCGCCAGCAGCTACCGACAGGGCTTCACTGAAGCTTTCTTT | CASSYRQGFTEAFF
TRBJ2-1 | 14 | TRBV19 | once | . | TGTGCCAGTAGTATAGAGCTTAATGTCGGTGAGCAGTTCTTC | CASSIELNVGEQFF
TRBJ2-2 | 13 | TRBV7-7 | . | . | TGTGCCAGCAGCCCAAGGGGTGCCGGGGAGCTGTTTTTT | CASSPRGAGELFF
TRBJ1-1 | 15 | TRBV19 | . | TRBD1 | TGTGCCAGTAGGGGACAGGGGGGCCGTAACACTGAAGCTTTCTTT | CASRGQGGRNTEAFF
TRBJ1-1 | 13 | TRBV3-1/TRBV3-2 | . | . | TGTGCCAGCAGCCGGTGGGGGGGCCCTGAAGCTTTCTTT | CASSRWGGPEAFF
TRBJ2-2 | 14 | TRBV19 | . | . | TGTGCCAGTAGCCTACAGCCAAACACCGGGGAGCTGTTTTTT | CASSLQPNTGELFF
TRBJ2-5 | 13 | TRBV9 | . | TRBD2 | TGTGCCAGCAGCGAGAGCGGGGTGGAAACCCAGTACTTC | CASSESGVETQYF
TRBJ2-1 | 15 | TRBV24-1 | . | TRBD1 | TGTGCCACCAGTGTTTCCGGGACAGAGGGACGCGAGCAGTTCTTC | CATSVSGTEGREQFF
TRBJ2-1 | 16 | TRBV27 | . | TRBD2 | TGTGCCAGCAGTTTATGGGTCACTAGCGGGATTAGAGAGCAGTTCTTC | CASSLWVTSGIREQFF
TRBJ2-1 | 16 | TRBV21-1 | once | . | TGTGCCAGCAGCAAGGGGGGGGCCCAGGGAGTCCATGAGCAGTTCTTC | CASSKGGAQGVHEQFF
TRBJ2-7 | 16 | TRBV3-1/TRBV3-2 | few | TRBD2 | TGTGCCAGCAGCCAGTCTGGGACTAGCGGGAGGGGGGAGCAGTACTTC | CASSQSGTSGRGEQYF
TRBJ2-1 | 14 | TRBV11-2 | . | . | TGTGCCAGCAGCTTCACCCGACTAGTCAATGAGCAGTTCTTC | CASSFTRLVNEQFF
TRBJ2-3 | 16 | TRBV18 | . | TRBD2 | TGTGCCAGCTCACCACCACTAGCGGGAGGGACAGATACGCAGTATTTT | CASSPPLAGGTDTQYF
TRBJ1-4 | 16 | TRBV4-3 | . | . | TGCGCCAGCAGCCAAGATCCCCGAGCAACTAATGAAAAACTGTTTTTT | CASSQDPRATNEKLFF
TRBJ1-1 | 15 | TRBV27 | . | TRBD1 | TGTGCCAGCAGTTTATCTGAGACAGGGTTCACTGAAGCTTTCTTT | CASSLSETGFTEAFF